One and the same sample provided the 24 T cell receptor beta chains below, sequenced in a study of OX40 agonist ivuxolimab in advanced cancers. The method was immunoSEQ multiplex PCR; TCRdb's version includes in-frame clones alone and lacks a portion of them. The sample includes 73,000 or so clones, about 90% seen only once; the top ten take approximately 0.8%. The specimen was CD4+ or CD8+ T cells sorted from blood, collected in a trial of the OX40 agonist ivuxolimab. The receptors were sampled from an adult with an advanced solid tumor such as melanoma, head and neck, liver or kidney cancer.

The rearrangement joins TRBV11-2 to TRBJ1-3, with D unclear. The CDR3 is 17 amino acids. V lost 3 bases to trimming and J lost 0 bases, with 15 bases between them. Germline V gives CDR1 SGHAT, CDR2 FQNNGV. The CDR3 DNA follows: TGTGCCAGCAGCTTCCTCCCCACAGCGACCTCTGGAAACACCATATATTTT. It encodes CASSFLPTATSGNTIYF.

This rearrangement joins TRBV5-8 to TRBJ2-7; D ambiguous. Germline loops: CDR1 SGHTS, CDR2 YDEGEE. This CDR3 spans 11 amino acids. V was clipped by 5 bases and J by 7 bases, with 10 bases between them. In DNA form, the CDR3 reads TGTGCCAGCAGTCGTAGTTTGGAGCAGTACTTC. Translating it yields CASSRSLEQYF.

This chain connects TRBV11-2 to TRBJ2-7, with D possibly being TRBD1 (6 bases). The V gene's germline CDR1 is SGHAT and CDR2 FQNNGV. The ends were cut back, 5 bases at V and 6 bases at J, with 20 bases in the middle. The CDR3 consists of 15 residues. CDR3 coding DNA: TGTGCCAGCAGCGCCACCTGGGGGCGCGGAAGCGAGCAGTACTTC. Translated: CASSATWGRGSEQYF.

To note about this clone: It is likely a read error, because the conserved phenylalanine at the end of the CDR3 is missing. The chain is built from TRBV2 and TRBJ2-7; 8 bases are a match to TRBD1. CDR3 length: 14 amino acids. The germline CDR1 and CDR2 sequences are SNHLY and FYNNEI. With 9 bases clipped from V and 0 bases from J, the junction kept 7 bases outside the gene matches. The CDR3 sequence is CASNGQGTSYEQYL. CDR3 coding DNA: TGTGCCAGTAACGGACAGGGAACCTCCTACGAGCAGTACCTC.

This chain connects TRBV6-5 to TRBJ2-7; D is perhaps TRBD1 or TRBD2 (5 bases each). This CDR3 region has 14 residues. Trimming took 6 bases from V and 1 from J, leaving 13 bases between them. Germline CDR1 and CDR2: MNHEY and SVGAGI. CDR3 sequence: CASRKPGPSYEQYF. In DNA form, the CDR3 reads TGTGCCAGCAGAAAGCCGGGACCTTCCTACGAGCAGTACTTC.

The chain has TRBV4-1 and TRBJ2-3, with 9 bases aligning to TRBD2. There are 16 residues in the CDR3. Germline V gene data show CDR1 as MGHRA and CDR2 as YSYEKL. Unmatched junction bases numbered 9, after V lost 6 bases and J lost 2 bases. CDR3 amino acids: CASSPPAGGATDTQYF. The CDR3 DNA sequence: TGCGCCAGCAGTCCTCCCGCGGGAGGGGCCACAGATACGCAGTATTTT.

This CDR3 reads CASSYGPNYEQYF. The DNA of the CDR3 is TGTGCCAGCAGTTACGGGCCGAACTACGAGCAGTACTTC. The chain employs TRBV6-5 and TRBJ2-7; no firm D call. The CDR3 is made up of 13 amino acids. Germline CDR1 MNHEY, CDR2 SVGAGI. The V end was cut by 2 bases, the J end by 3 bases, with 8 bases between.

This clone was observed a single time. The chain recombines TRBV19 with TRBJ1-1; TRBD1 matches at 11 bases. The CDR3 sequence is 14 residues long. Trimming at V came to 3 bases and at J to 5 bases, leaving 2 bases not matched to a gene. Per germline, CDR1 LNHDA and CDR2 SQIVND (reference sequence). Here the CDR3 DNA reads TGTGCCAGTAGTATGGACAGGGGGCGAACTGAAGCTTTCTTT. Its protein product is CASSMDRGRTEAFF.

J is TRBJ1-5 and V is TRBV6-1; D is undetermined. CDR1 and CDR2 (germline): MNHNS, SASEGT. The germline V and J ends were trimmed by 1 base and 1 base, with 11 bases remaining between them. The CDR3 extends over 16 amino acids. The chain's CDR3 is CASSEGYGASNQPQHF. CDR3 bases: TGTGCCAGCAGTGAAGGGTACGGAGCAAGCAATCAGCCCCAGCATTTT.

This rearrangement joins TRBV11-1 to TRBJ2-2, with 7 bases fitting TRBD1. This CDR3 has 15 amino acids. Losses at the gene ends were 1 base for V and 5 bases for J; bases not matched to a gene: 4. Germline CDR1 and CDR2: SGHAT and FQDESV (reference sequence). CDR3 nucleotide sequence: TGTGCCAGCAGCTTAGAAGCAGGGGGTACCGGGGAGCTGTTTTTT. Translated: CASSLEAGGTGELFF.

The chain joins TRBV6-5 to TRBJ2-7, with 9 nucleotides matching TRBD1. V shed 7 bases, J shed 3 bases, and the junction held 10 bases outside the gene matches. This CDR3 has 15 residues. Germline CDR1 and CDR2: MNHEY and SVGAGI. CDR3: CASTSGQGGIYEQYF. The CDR3 DNA follows: TGTGCCAGCACCTCGGGACAGGGCGGAATCTACGAGCAGTACTTC.

The genes are TRBV28 and TRBJ2-7, with 7 bases that match TRBD1. Germline CDR1 and CDR2: MDHEN and SYDVKM. V gave up 7 bases and J gave up 3 bases; unmatched junction bases: 9. The CDR3 has 14 residues. The CDR3 DNA follows: TGTGCCAGCACCAAGACAGGGTCCCTCTACGAGCAGTACTTC. Translation: CASTKTGSLYEQYF.

The sample holds one count of this clone. The CDR3, as DNA: TGTGCCAGTAGTCCCCTAGGGGGGTACAATGAGCAGTTCTTC. Residues: CASSPLGGYNEQFF. The chain combines TRBV19 with TRBJ2-1; perhaps D is TRBD1 or TRBD2 (6 bases each). Germline V gene data show CDR1 as LNHDA and CDR2 as SQIVND (reference sequence). Trimming left V 5 bases short and J 4 bases short, with 12 bases between. CDR3 length: 14 residues. The full variable domain, with the rest looked up from reference TRBV19 and TRBJ2-1, is DGGITQSPKYLFRKEGQNVTLSCEQNLNHDAMYWYRQDPGQGLRLIYYSQIVNDFQKGDIAEGYSVSREKKESFPLTVTSAQKNPTAFYLCASSPLGGYNEQFFGPGTRLTVL.

The chain employs TRBV7-6 and TRBJ2-5; D uncertain. The ends were cut back, 5 bases at V and 1 base at J, with 11 bases in the middle. The germline V gene encodes CDR1 SGHVS and CDR2 FNYEAQ. The CDR3 loop spans 14 amino acids. The CDR3 nucleotides are TGTGCCAGCAGCCCAACACAGATCCAAGAGACCCAGTACTTC. Its protein is CASSPTQIQETQYF.

V and J are TRBV28 and TRBJ1-1; a weak D match, TRBD1 (5 bases). The V end was cut by 6 bases, the J end by 9 bases, with 17 bases between. This CDR3 is 13 amino acids long. Per the germline V gene, CDR1 is MDHEN and CDR2 is SYDVKM. The CDR3 protein is CASSPGTGSKAFF. DNA for the CDR3: TGTGCCAGCAGCCCCGGGACCGGCTCCAAAGCTTTCTTT.

The chain has TRBV6-6 and TRBJ1-1; perhaps TRBD1 as D (5 bases). The CDR3 is 13 residues long. Germline CDR1 and CDR2: MNHNY and SVGAGI (reference sequence). Written as DNA, the CDR3 is TGTAAAACTGCGGGGCTAGGGGACACTGAAGCTTTCTTT. Translation gives CKTAGLGDTEAFF.

The chain employs TRBV19 and TRBJ2-7, with 11 bases that match TRBD1. The germline V gene has CDR1 LNHDA and CDR2 SQIVND (reference sequence). With 5 bases clipped from V and 7 bases from J, the junction kept 7 bases outside the gene matches. CDR3 length: 14 residues. CDR3 amino acids: CASSDGQGALEQYF. The CDR3 DNA follows: TGTGCCAGTAGTGACGGACAGGGGGCTCTGGAGCAGTACTTC.

The V and J genes are TRBV9 and TRBJ2-1, with D possibly TRBD2 on 6 matching bases. From germline, CDR1 is SGDLS and CDR2 YYNGEE. V shed 0 bases and J shed 1 base, with 8 bases lying between them. The CDR3 has 15 residues. CDR3 sequence (DNA): TGTGCCAGCAGCGTAGTGGAGGGATCCTACAATGAGCAGTTCTTC. The encoded protein is CASSVVEGSYNEQFF. Looking up the rest from reference TRBV9 and TRBJ2-1 gives the full variable domain: DSGVTQTPKHLITATGQRVTLRCSPRSGDLSVYWYQQSLDQGLQFLIQYYNGEERAKGNILERFSAQQFPDLHSELNLSSLELGDSALYFCASSVVEGSYNEQFFGPGTRLTVL.

This clone was picked up a small number of times. The chain combines TRBV2 with TRBJ1-5, with no clear D. CDR3 size: 11 residues. Germline CDR1 SNHLY, CDR2 FYNNEI. The V end lost 4 bases, the J end lost 5 bases, and 3 bases lay between the germline ends. The CDR3 reads CASSGDQPQHF. CDR3 DNA sequence: TGTGCCAGCAGTGGAGATCAGCCCCAGCATTTT.

This rearrangement joins TRBV11-2 to TRBJ2-5; D is possibly TRBD1 or TRBD2 (5 bases each). This CDR3 contains 11 residues. Germline values: CDR1 SGHAT, CDR2 FQNNGV. Trimming removed 5 bases at V and 5 bases at J, with 6 bases between. The CDR3 loop is CASSEGETQYF. In DNA form, the CDR3 reads TGTGCCAGCAGCGAGGGGGAGACCCAGTACTTC.

The chain combines TRBV6-1 with TRBJ2-7, with 9 bases lining up with TRBD1. CDR3 size: 14 residues. CDR1 MNHNS and CDR2 SASEGT come from the germline V gene. V was clipped by 5 bases and J by 7 bases; unmatched bases: 9. CDR3 bases: TGTGCCAGCAGTCCCTGGCGACAGGGGGGGGAGCAGTACTTC. Its protein is CASSPWRQGGEQYF.

The J gene is TRBJ2-2, the V gene TRBV13; D perhaps matches TRBD2 (6 bases). The germline V gene has CDR1 PRHDT and CDR2 FYEKMQ (reference sequence). Trimming removed 5 bases from V and 6 bases from J, with 13 bases in between. This CDR3 region has 14 residues. CDR3 sequence: CASSLSPGAGELFF. CDR3 bases: TGTGCCAGCAGCCTAAGCCCGGGGGCCGGGGAGCTGTTTTTT.

The chain carries TRBV30 and TRBJ1-2; 9 bases agree with TRBD1. The CDR3 has 12 residues. CDR1 is GTSNPN and CDR2 is SVGIG in the germline V gene (reference sequence). The ends lost 5 bases at V and 8 bases at J; junction bases unmatched: 6. The CDR3 bases are TGTGCCTGGGCTAGGACAGGGGTAGGCTACACCTTC. This translates into CAWARTGVGYTF.

The rearrangement uses TRBV7-9 and TRBJ2-7; 7 bases fit TRBD1. The length of the CDR3 is 15 residues. With V trimmed by 5 bases and J by 1 base, 8 bases remained unmatched. The germline V gene encodes CDR1 SEHNR and CDR2 FQNEAQ (reference sequence). The DNA of the CDR3 is TGTGCCAGCAGCCCCGGGACAGTCAGTTCCTACGAGCAGTACTTC. The encoded protein is CASSPGTVSSYEQYF.